This T cell receptor (beta chain) was sequenced during a study of CD8 T cells in ankylosing spondylitis. Overall study findings and caveats: Significantly higher representation of disease-linked clones was reported for matched ankylosing spondylitis synovial fluid. CD8+ disease-linked clones were present at relatively low frequencies in blood. The study identified a TCR beta motif of roughly eight highly homologous variants that appeared characteristic of ankylosing spondylitis blood.

5'-RACE, quantitative and with molecular barcodes, yielded the TCR beta libraries. TCRdb analysed the 5' RACE reads with MiXCR anew, one entry per CDR3 protein. Here the sample spans fewer than 400,000 distinct CDR3 sequences, about 14% being singletons. This CDR3 is 17 amino acids long. J lost 3 bases, V lost 6 bases, and 15 bases had no gene match. This clonotype showed up just a few times. Its antigen is not identified. V is TRBV12-3 or TRBV12-4 and J is TRBJ2-3; 7 bases are a match to TRBD2. Sequencing used blood, either unsorted or a sorted T cell fraction (not recorded which). The receptor comes from a male donor with ankylosing spondylitis or in good health (not recorded which). The CDR3 region has the DNA TGTGCCAGCAGCCGGAGCGGGATTCGGTTAAGGACAGATACGCAGTATTTT. It codes for CASSRSGIRLRTDTQYF.